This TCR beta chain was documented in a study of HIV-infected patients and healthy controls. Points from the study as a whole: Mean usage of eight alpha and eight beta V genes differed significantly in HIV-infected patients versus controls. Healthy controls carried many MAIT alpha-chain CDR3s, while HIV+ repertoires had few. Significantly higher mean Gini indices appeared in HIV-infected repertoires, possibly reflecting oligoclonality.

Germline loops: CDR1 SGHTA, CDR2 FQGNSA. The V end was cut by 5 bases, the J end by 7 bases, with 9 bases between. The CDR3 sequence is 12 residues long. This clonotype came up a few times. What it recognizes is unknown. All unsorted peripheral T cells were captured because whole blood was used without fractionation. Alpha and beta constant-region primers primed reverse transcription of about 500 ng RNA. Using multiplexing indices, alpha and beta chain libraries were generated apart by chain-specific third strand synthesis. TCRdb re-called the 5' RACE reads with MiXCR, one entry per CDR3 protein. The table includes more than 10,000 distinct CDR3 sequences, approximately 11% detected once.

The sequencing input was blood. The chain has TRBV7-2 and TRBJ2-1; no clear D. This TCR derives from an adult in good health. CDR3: CASSPDRNEQFF. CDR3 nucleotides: TGTGCCAGCAGCCCCGATCGGAATGAGCAGTTCTTC. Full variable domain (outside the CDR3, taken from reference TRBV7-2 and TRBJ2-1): GAGVSQSPSNKVTEKGKDVELRCDPISGHTALYWYRQSLGQGLEFLIYFQGNSAPDKSGLPSDRFSAERTGGSVSTLTIQRTQQEDSAVYLCASSPDRNEQFFGPGTRLTVL.